The rows below give T cell receptor beta chains drawn from one sample of a study of tumor-infiltrating lymphocytes in primary liver carcinoma. One entry per CDR3 protein, called by TCRdb with MiXCR from the multiplex PCR reads. The table includes more than 100,000 distinct CDR3 sequences, around two thirds detected once. The specimen was tumor-adjacent normal liver tissue. Receptors originate from a woman aged 60 to 75 with primary liver carcinoma and hepatitis B virus infection. Both conserved end residues are part of each CDR3. A D gene is named only where the DNA matches it firmly. Expanded clones get a size class; other rows say once, few or many, or leave the size out.

j_gene: TRBJ2-6; v_gene: TRBV5-1; abundance: -; d_gene: -; CDR3nt: TGCGCCAGCAGCTTGAATTACGAGGCTGGGGCCAACATCCTGACTTTC; CDR3aa: CASSLNYEAGANILTF
j_gene: TRBJ1-2; v_gene: TRBV11-2; abundance: -; d_gene: -; CDR3nt: TGTGCCAGCAGCCCCGGGACACCGGAGGGTTTCTATGGCTACACCTTC; CDR3aa: CASSPGTPEGFYGYTF
j_gene: TRBJ1-1; v_gene: TRBV11-2; abundance: -; d_gene: -; CDR3nt: TGTGCCAGCAGCGCCACGACAGCGTACATTCGCACTGTAGCTTCCTTT; CDR3aa: CASSATTAYIRTVASF
j_gene: TRBJ1-3; v_gene: TRBV11-2; abundance: many; d_gene: -; CDR3nt: TGTGCCAGCAGCTTAGCTCCTAGGGCGGGCTCTGGAAACACCATATATTTT; CDR3aa: CASSLAPRAGSGNTIYF
j_gene: TRBJ2-1; v_gene: TRBV29-1; abundance: -; d_gene: -; CDR3nt: TGCAGCGTTGCAGACCCCACTAGTGAACTATACAATGAGCGGTTCTTT; CDR3aa: CSVADPTSELYNERFF
j_gene: TRBJ2-1; v_gene: TRBV16; abundance: -; d_gene: TRBD2; CDR3nt: TGTGCCAGCAGCCAATCGGCAGCGGGAATTCTGTTCTTC; CDR3aa: CASSQSAAGILFF
j_gene: TRBJ2-1; v_gene: TRBV5-1; abundance: -; d_gene: -; CDR3nt: TGCGCCAGCACCCCGTCCCCAAACTATTCCTACAATGAGCAGTTCTTC; CDR3aa: CASTPSPNYSYNEQFF
j_gene: TRBJ2-3; v_gene: TRBV11-1; abundance: -; d_gene: TRBD2; CDR3nt: TGTATCAGCAGCTTAAGGCAACGTGCGGGAGAGTCCCACTTT; CDR3aa: CISSLRQRAGESHF
j_gene: TRBJ2-1; v_gene: TRBV5-6; abundance: -; d_gene: TRBD1; CDR3nt: TGTGCCAGCAGCTTCGGGGACAGGACCAACAATGAGCAGTTCTTC; CDR3aa: CASSFGDRTNNEQFF
j_gene: TRBJ1-1; v_gene: TRBV12-3/TRBV12-4; abundance: -; d_gene: -; CDR3nt: TGTGCCAGCAGCTCAGGACAATGGCGAGACACTGAAGCTTTCTTT; CDR3aa: CASSSGQWRDTEAFF
j_gene: TRBJ2-7; v_gene: TRBV28; abundance: -; d_gene: -; CDR3nt: TGTGCCAGCAGCGAGAACTACGACCAGTACTTC; CDR3aa: CASSENYDQYF
j_gene: TRBJ1-6; v_gene: TRBV5-4; abundance: many; d_gene: -; CDR3nt: TGTGCCAGCAGCCATTCCACCGAACACTCACCCCTCCACTTT; CDR3aa: CASSHSTEHSPLHF
j_gene: TRBJ1-5; v_gene: TRBV4-1; abundance: -; d_gene: TRBD1; CDR3nt: TGCGCCAGCTGCCAAGGGCACGGACAGGCTCAGCCCCAGCTTTTT; CDR3aa: CASCQGHGQAQPQLF
j_gene: TRBJ2-2; v_gene: TRBV19; abundance: -; d_gene: -; CDR3nt: TGTGCCAGTAGTACCCGGACAGCGAACACCGGGGAGCTGTTTTTT; CDR3aa: CASSTRTANTGELFF
j_gene: TRBJ2-3; v_gene: TRBV6-4; abundance: -; d_gene: TRBD2; CDR3nt: TGTGCCAGCAGTCTGACTAGCGAGCTCACTGATACGCAGTATTTT; CDR3aa: CASSLTSELTDTQYF
j_gene: TRBJ1-2; v_gene: TRBV5-1; abundance: -; d_gene: -; CDR3nt: TGCACCAGCAGTCGGGGCCTACCTGAGGTGGATGGCTACACCTTC; CDR3aa: CTSSRGLPEVDGYTF
j_gene: TRBJ2-3; v_gene: TRBV4-1; abundance: -; d_gene: -; CDR3nt: TGCGCCAGCGGCCAAATAGGGGGGAAGTCCAATCAGCCCCAGTATTTT; CDR3aa: CASGQIGGKSNQPQYF
j_gene: TRBJ2-3; v_gene: TRBV11-2; abundance: -; d_gene: TRBD2; CDR3nt: TGTGCCGGCAGCCCCGACTTCCCTCGGGAGGGCCCCTACGAGCAGTATTTT; CDR3aa: CAGSPDFPREGPYEQYF
j_gene: TRBJ2-3; v_gene: TRBV11-2; abundance: -; d_gene: -; CDR3nt: TGTGCCAGCAGCTGGGCGGATACGCAGTATTTT; CDR3aa: CASSWADTQYF
j_gene: TRBJ2-7; v_gene: TRBV28; abundance: -; d_gene: -; CDR3nt: TGTGCCAGCAGTTTGGAAGCAGGAGGGATCGAGCAGTACTTC; CDR3aa: CASSLEAGGIEQYF
j_gene: TRBJ2-5; v_gene: TRBV7-9; abundance: many; d_gene: TRBD1; CDR3nt: TGTGCCAGCAGCTTAGTCGGGACAGATCAGACCCAGTACTTC; CDR3aa: CASSLVGTDQTQYF
j_gene: TRBJ2-5; v_gene: TRBV11-1; abundance: -; d_gene: -; CDR3nt: TGTGCCAGCAGCTTAGAGCCGGGGTACTTAGGTGGGACCCAGTACTTC; CDR3aa: CASSLEPGYLGGTQYF
j_gene: TRBJ2-5; v_gene: TRBV29-1; abundance: -; d_gene: TRBD2; CDR3nt: TGCAGCGTTGAGGTACCCGCGGGGGAGACCCAGTACTTT; CDR3aa: CSVEVPAGETQYF
j_gene: TRBJ2-6; v_gene: TRBV5-1; abundance: -; d_gene: -; CDR3nt: TGCGCCAGCAGTCGGGCCCAGTCCCCACCTGGGGCCAAGGTCCTGACTTTC; CDR3aa: CASSRAQSPPGAKVLTF
j_gene: TRBJ2-3; v_gene: TRBV7-8; abundance: many; d_gene: -; CDR3nt: TGTGCCAGCAGCCGTCTTGGGGGCACAGATACGCAGTATTTT; CDR3aa: CASSRLGGTDTQYF
j_gene: TRBJ1-3; v_gene: TRBV5-1; abundance: few; d_gene: -; CDR3nt: TGCGCCAGCAGCTCCGGTACCGGGACGCTGGGAAACACCATATATTTT; CDR3aa: CASSSGTGTLGNTIYF
j_gene: TRBJ2-2; v_gene: TRBV6-5; abundance: -; d_gene: -; CDR3nt: TGTGTCAGCAATAAAATTCCGGACAGCACCGGTGAGCTGTTTTTT; CDR3aa: CVSNKIPDSTGELFF
j_gene: TRBJ2-1; v_gene: TRBV29-1; abundance: many; d_gene: TRBD2; CDR3nt: TGCAGCGTTGAGAATCCTAGCGGAACCTACAATGAGCAGTTCTTC; CDR3aa: CSVENPSGTYNEQFF
j_gene: TRBJ2-3; v_gene: TRBV7-3; abundance: -; d_gene: TRBD2; CDR3nt: TGTGCCTGCAGCTTAAGGGCGGGAGAACTAGCAGATACGCAGTATTTT; CDR3aa: CACSLRAGELADTQYF
j_gene: TRBJ2-1; v_gene: TRBV12-3/TRBV12-4; abundance: -; d_gene: TRBD2; CDR3nt: TGTGCCAGCAGTTTAAGTAGCGGGAGGAGTAAGAATGAGCACTTATTC; CDR3aa: CASSLSSGRSKNEHLF
j_gene: TRBJ2-1; v_gene: TRBV20-1; abundance: -; d_gene: -; CDR3nt: TGCAGTGCTAGAGATAGGGGTACCCACAATGAGCAGTTCTTC; CDR3aa: CSARDRGTHNEQFF
j_gene: TRBJ1-2; v_gene: TRBV6-5; abundance: -; d_gene: -; CDR3nt: TGTGCTAGCAGTTACCATGGTGGGAACTATGGCTACATCTTC; CDR3aa: CASSYHGGNYGYIF
j_gene: TRBJ2-4; v_gene: TRBV28; abundance: -; d_gene: TRBD2; CDR3nt: TGTGCCAGCAGTACCCAAGCGGGACTAGCCAAGAACATTCAGTACTTC; CDR3aa: CASSTQAGLAKNIQYF
j_gene: TRBJ2-1; v_gene: TRBV28; abundance: few; d_gene: TRBD2; CDR3nt: TGTGCCAGCAGGGGGACTAGCGGCGACAATGAGCAGTTCTTC; CDR3aa: CASRGTSGDNEQFF
j_gene: TRBJ2-7; v_gene: TRBV11-1; abundance: -; d_gene: -; CDR3nt: TGTGCCAGCAGCTTAACGGGATCGGGGGAATACGAGCAGTACTTC; CDR3aa: CASSLTGSGEYEQYF
j_gene: TRBJ2-5; v_gene: TRBV28; abundance: -; d_gene: TRBD2; CDR3nt: TGTGCCAGCAGTTTTGTACTAGCGGGAGCCCCCGACCAAGAGACCCAGTACTTC; CDR3aa: CASSFVLAGAPDQETQYF
j_gene: TRBJ1-1; v_gene: TRBV11-2; abundance: -; d_gene: -; CDR3nt: TGTACCAGCATCTTAGATCTCATCCGGACTTTCTTT; CDR3aa: CTSILDLIRTFF
j_gene: TRBJ2-1; v_gene: TRBV6-6; abundance: many; d_gene: TRBD2; CDR3nt: TGTGCCAGCAGCCCCGGACTAGCGGGAGGGCCGTTCCCCAATGAGCAGTTCTTC; CDR3aa: CASSPGLAGGPFPNEQFF
j_gene: TRBJ2-2; v_gene: TRBV6-2/TRBV6-3; abundance: -; d_gene: -; CDR3nt: TGTGCCAGCATACAGATGGCCTCCACCCGGGAGCTGTTTTTT; CDR3aa: CASIQMASTRELFF
j_gene: TRBJ2-3; v_gene: TRBV11-2; abundance: -; d_gene: -; CDR3nt: TGTGCAAGCATCTCTGATCGGGAGACCACAGATACGCAGTATTTT; CDR3aa: CASISDRETTDTQYF
j_gene: TRBJ2-3; v_gene: TRBV11-2; abundance: -; d_gene: -; CDR3nt: TGCGCCAGCAGCCCCCTAGATGGACATACGCAATATTTT; CDR3aa: CASSPLDGHTQYF
j_gene: TRBJ2-1; v_gene: TRBV4-2; abundance: -; d_gene: -; CDR3nt: TGTGCCAGCAGCCAAGAGACGCAGTGGGCCAATGAGCAGTTCTTC; CDR3aa: CASSQETQWANEQFF
j_gene: TRBJ2-7; v_gene: TRBV11-3; abundance: medium-sized; d_gene: TRBD1; CDR3nt: TGTGCCAGCAGCGAGCCCTCCAGGGGGCTCTACGAGCAGTACTTC; CDR3aa: CASSEPSRGLYEQYF
j_gene: TRBJ2-7; v_gene: TRBV29-1; abundance: -; d_gene: -; CDR3nt: TGCAGCGTCGCCCTTGAGAGTAGCGGCTACGAGCAGTACTTC; CDR3aa: CSVALESSGYEQYF
j_gene: TRBJ2-7; v_gene: TRBV2; abundance: few; d_gene: -; CDR3nt: TGTGCCAGCAGTGAAACTGGGGACTACGAGCAGTACTTC; CDR3aa: CASSETGDYEQYF
j_gene: TRBJ1-1; v_gene: TRBV29-1; abundance: -; d_gene: -; CDR3nt: TGCAGTGTCATAGGAGGCGGGATCACTAAAGCTTTCTTT; CDR3aa: CSVIGGGITKAFF
j_gene: TRBJ1-5; v_gene: TRBV6-1; abundance: -; d_gene: TRBD1; CDR3nt: TGTGCCAGTACAGCCCGAAGACCGGGACAGGGGTTTCAGTCCCAGCATTTT; CDR3aa: CASTARRPGQGFQSQHF
j_gene: TRBJ1-3; v_gene: TRBV21-1; abundance: -; d_gene: -; CDR3nt: TGTGCCAGCAGCATAATCCCGAGTCTTCGCTACTCTGGAAACACCATATATTTT; CDR3aa: CASSIIPSLRYSGNTIYF
j_gene: TRBJ2-1; v_gene: TRBV5-1; abundance: many; d_gene: -; CDR3nt: TGCGCCAGCAGCTTGACGGGCAGGGGAATTTACAATGAGCAGTTCTTC; CDR3aa: CASSLTGRGIYNEQFF
j_gene: TRBJ1-1; v_gene: TRBV6-1; abundance: -; d_gene: -; CDR3nt: TGTGCCAGCAGTGAGCTAAGGGGGAACGTTGAAGCTTTCTTT; CDR3aa: CASSELRGNVEAFF
j_gene: TRBJ2-1; v_gene: TRBV24-1; abundance: -; d_gene: -; CDR3nt: TGTGCCACCAGTGGGGCTAGTGAGAGGGGATTTGATGAGCGGTTCTTC; CDR3aa: CATSGASERGFDERFF
j_gene: TRBJ2-7; v_gene: TRBV14; abundance: -; d_gene: TRBD1; CDR3nt: TGTGCCAGCAGCCCGGGGACAGGGTGCTACGACCAGTACTTC; CDR3aa: CASSPGTGCYDQYF
j_gene: TRBJ2-1; v_gene: TRBV6-2/TRBV6-3; abundance: -; d_gene: -; CDR3nt: TGTGCCAACAGTTACTCTATGTTGACAAGGGGTAATGAGCAGTTCTTC; CDR3aa: CANSYSMLTRGNEQFF
j_gene: TRBJ2-3; v_gene: TRBV10-3; abundance: once; d_gene: TRBD2; CDR3nt: TGTGCCATCATGAGGCGGGCGGGAGAGACAGATACGCAGTATTTT; CDR3aa: CAIMRRAGETDTQYF
j_gene: TRBJ1-6; v_gene: TRBV6-5; abundance: many; d_gene: TRBD1; CDR3nt: TGTGCCAGCGGACCCCGGGACAGAAATAATTCACCCCTCCACTTT; CDR3aa: CASGPRDRNNSPLHF
j_gene: TRBJ2-1; v_gene: TRBV29-1; abundance: -; d_gene: -; CDR3nt: TGCAGCGTTCCCGAAGGGGCAGTGGCCTACCATGAGCAGTTCTTC; CDR3aa: CSVPEGAVAYHEQFF
j_gene: TRBJ2-1; v_gene: TRBV5-1; abundance: many; d_gene: TRBD2; CDR3nt: TGCGCCAGCAGCTTGGAGACTAGCGTACCCTCCTACAATGAGCAGTTCTTC; CDR3aa: CASSLETSVPSYNEQFF
j_gene: TRBJ2-1; v_gene: TRBV5-1; abundance: -; d_gene: -; CDR3nt: TGCGCCAGCAGCTTGATGGCGGGTCTCACGGTCTCCTACAAAGAGCAGTTCTTC; CDR3aa: CASSLMAGLTVSYKEQFF
j_gene: TRBJ2-7; v_gene: TRBV6-6; abundance: many; d_gene: -; CDR3nt: TGTGCCAGCTCAAAAGGGGAGACCTACGAGCAGTACTTC; CDR3aa: CASSKGETYEQYF